This T cell receptor (beta chain) stems from a study of blood T cell repertoires in COVID-19. The repertoire was sequenced with immunoSEQ multiplex PCR; TCRdb's copy has only in-frame clones and lacks some. Among tens of thousands of clones, approximately 80% were seen once, and the ten largest hold roughly 15%. Trimming removed 4 bases at V and 1 base at J, with 13 bases between. This CDR3 is 15 amino acids long. The V gene's germline CDR1 is KGHSH and CDR2 LQKENI. This chain uses TRBV18 with TRBJ1-2, with no clear D. This receptor was taken from a human donor in a cohort sampled during active COVID-19. Sequencing was carried out using peripheral blood. The CDR3 region has the DNA TGTGCCAGCTCACAGGGAGATTATTTTAACTATGGCTACACCTTC. It is translated as CASSQGDYFNYGYTF.